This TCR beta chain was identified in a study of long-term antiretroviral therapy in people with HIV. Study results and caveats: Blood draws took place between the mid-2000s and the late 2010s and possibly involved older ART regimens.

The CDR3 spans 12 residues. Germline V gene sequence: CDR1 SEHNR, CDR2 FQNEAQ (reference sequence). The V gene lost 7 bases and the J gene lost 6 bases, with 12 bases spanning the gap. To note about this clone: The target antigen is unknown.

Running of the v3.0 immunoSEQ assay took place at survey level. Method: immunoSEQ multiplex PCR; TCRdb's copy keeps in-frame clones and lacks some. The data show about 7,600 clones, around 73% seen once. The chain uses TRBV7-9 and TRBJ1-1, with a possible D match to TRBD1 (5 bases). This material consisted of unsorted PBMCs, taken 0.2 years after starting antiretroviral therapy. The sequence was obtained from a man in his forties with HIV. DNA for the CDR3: TGTGCCAGCACCATCGGGGGATCTGAAGCTTTCTTT. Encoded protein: CASTIGGSEAFF.